Presented here are 2 T cell receptor beta chains from one specimen sequenced in a study of T cell clones after liver transplantation. Clones were read by immunoSEQ multiplex PCR, and TCRdb kept only the in-frame ones, dropping some. There are just over 80,000 clones in the sample; roughly four fifths occur only once, and less than 0.6% lies in the top ten. Sequenced material: CD4+ T cells from blood, taken just over 45 months after liver transplant. The receptors originated from a human patient who received a liver transplant. Certain T cells may be donor cells from the graft.

This clone was observed a handful of times. The V gene is TRBV27, the J gene TRBJ2-2; D perhaps matches TRBD1 (5 bases). The V end lost 5 bases, the J end lost 4 bases, and 17 bases lay between the germline ends. CDR1 is MNHEY and CDR2 is SMNVEV in the germline V gene (reference sequence). The CDR3 loop spans 16 amino acids. The chain's CDR3 is CASSARVNGRTGELFF. For the CDR3, the DNA is TGTGCCAGCAGTGCCAGGGTTAATGGGCGCACCGGGGAGCTGTTTTTT.

This chain joins TRBV4-1 and TRBJ2-3; the match to TRBD1 covers 8 bases. The junction had 9 bases not matched to a gene; V was cut back by 4 bases and J by 3 bases. Per germline, CDR1 MGHRA and CDR2 YSYEKL. This CDR3 contains 16 residues. CDR3 DNA: TGCGCCAGCAGCCTCCTAAACAGGGGGAGGACAGATACGCAGTATTTT. Protein product: CASSLLNRGRTDTQYF.